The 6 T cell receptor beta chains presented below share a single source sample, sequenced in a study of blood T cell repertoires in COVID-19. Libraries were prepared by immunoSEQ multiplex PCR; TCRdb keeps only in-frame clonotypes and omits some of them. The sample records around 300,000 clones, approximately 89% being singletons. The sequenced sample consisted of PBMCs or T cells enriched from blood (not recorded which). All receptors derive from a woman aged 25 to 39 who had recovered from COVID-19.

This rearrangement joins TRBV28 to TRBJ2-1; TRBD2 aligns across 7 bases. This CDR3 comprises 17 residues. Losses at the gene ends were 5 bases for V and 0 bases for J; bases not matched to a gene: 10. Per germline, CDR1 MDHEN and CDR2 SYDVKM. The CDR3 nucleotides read TGTGCCAGCAGTCCGCGGGGGTATAGGGGCTCCTACAATGAGCAGTTCTTC. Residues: CASSPRGYRGSYNEQFF.

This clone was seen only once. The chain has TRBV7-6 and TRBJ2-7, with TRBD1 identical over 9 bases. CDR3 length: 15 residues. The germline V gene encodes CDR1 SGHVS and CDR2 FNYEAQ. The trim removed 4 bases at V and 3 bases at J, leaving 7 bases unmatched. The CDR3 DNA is TGTGCCAGCAGCTACCCCGGGACAGGGTTCTACGAGCAGTACTTC. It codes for CASSYPGTGFYEQYF.

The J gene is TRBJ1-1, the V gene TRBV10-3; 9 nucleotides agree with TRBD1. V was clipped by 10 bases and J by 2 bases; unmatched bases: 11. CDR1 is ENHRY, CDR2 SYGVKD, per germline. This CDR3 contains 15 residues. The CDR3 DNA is TGTGCCACCACGACAGGGGGGGGTTTAAACACTGAAGCTTTCTTT. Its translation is CATTTGGGLNTEAFF.

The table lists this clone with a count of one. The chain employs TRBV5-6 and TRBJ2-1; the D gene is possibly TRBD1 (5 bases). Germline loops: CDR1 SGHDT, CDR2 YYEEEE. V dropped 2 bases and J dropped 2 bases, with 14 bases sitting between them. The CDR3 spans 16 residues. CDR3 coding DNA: TGTGCCAGCAGCTTTAGGGGAAGGGCAACCTACAATGAGCAGTTCTTC. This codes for CASSFRGRATYNEQFF.

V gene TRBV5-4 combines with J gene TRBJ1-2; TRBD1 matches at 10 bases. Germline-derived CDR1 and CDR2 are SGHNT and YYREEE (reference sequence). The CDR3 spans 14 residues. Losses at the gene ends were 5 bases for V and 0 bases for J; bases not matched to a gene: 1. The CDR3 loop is CASRGTGANYGYTF. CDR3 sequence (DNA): TGTGCCAGCAGAGGGACAGGGGCTAACTATGGCTACACCTTC.

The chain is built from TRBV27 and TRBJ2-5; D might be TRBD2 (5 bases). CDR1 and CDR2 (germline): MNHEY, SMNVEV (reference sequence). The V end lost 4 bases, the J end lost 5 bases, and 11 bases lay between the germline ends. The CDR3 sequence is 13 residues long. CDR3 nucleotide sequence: TGTGCCAGCAGTTGGTCGGGGATCGAGACCCAGTACTTC. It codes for CASSWSGIETQYF.